One sample yielded the 16 T cell receptor beta chains listed below, sequenced in a study of CD8+CD57+ T cells in acquired aplastic anemia (dated by TCRdb to between 2018 and 2020). These reads were obtained on an Illumina HiSeq 2000. Profiling of TCR beta VDJ combinations and CDR3 sequences used genomic DNA as the template. TCRdb ran its own pipeline on the public reads, namely fastp trimming at Q25 and MiXCR clone calling, and kept in-frame beta chains. CDR3 protein sequences are deduplicated, and each keeps its most common genes and DNA. This sample lists around 430,000 distinct CDR3 sequences; over 25% were detected once. 0.82% of the sample rests with the top ten. Flow cytometry had shown CD8+CD57+ cell expansion in the patients selected for sequencing. Input material: sorted CD4+, CD8+, or CD8+CD57+ T cells (not recorded which) from PBMCs. The receptors were gathered from a human donor with aplastic anemia.

This clonotype was seen many times. The chain's CDR3 is CASSELEGNQPQHF. CDR3 nucleotides: TGTGCCAGCAGTGAATTGGAGGGGAATCAGCCCCAGCATTTT. This chain joins TRBV2 and TRBJ1-5; TRBD1 might be the D (5 bases). Germline V CDR1 and CDR2: SNHLY, FYNNEI. V lost 2 bases, J lost 4 bases, and 9 bases lay in between. The CDR3 covers 14 residues.

This clonotype showed up many times. The CDR3 DNA sequence: TGTGCCACCGGACAGGGGAGGGATGGCTACACCTTC. It specifies CATGQGRDGYTF. This chain connects TRBV7-8 to TRBJ1-2; 9 nucleotides agree with TRBD1. From germline, CDR1 is SGHVS and CDR2 FQNEAQ. The CDR3 contains 12 residues. V gave up 10 bases and J gave up 6 bases; unmatched junction bases: 6.

In its sample, this clonotype was seen a few times. CDR3 loop: CAIGPYQETQYF. The CDR3 coding sequence is TGTGCCATCGGACCGTACCAAGAGACCCAGTACTTC. The V call is TRBV10-3, the J call TRBJ2-5; D is unclear. This CDR3 has 12 residues. Germline CDR1 is ENHRY and CDR2 is SYGVKD. Between the trimmed V and J ends, which lost 8 bases and 0 bases, there was a span of 7 bases.

This clonotype came up many times. The genes are TRBV7-3 and TRBJ1-1; the D is unclear. V dropped 6 bases and J dropped 1 base, with 9 bases sitting between them. This CDR3 spans 13 amino acids. Germline V gives CDR1 SGHTA, CDR2 FQGTGA. CDR3 region: CASSIKRNTEAFF. The CDR3, as DNA: TGTGCCAGCAGTATAAAGCGGAACACTGAAGCTTTCTTT. The full variable domain, with the rest looked up from reference TRBV7-3 and TRBJ1-1, is GAGVSQTPSNKVTEKGKYVELRCDPISGHTALYWYRQSLGQGPEFLIYFQGTGAADDSGLPNDRFFAVRPEGSVSTLKIQRTERGDSAVYLCASSIKRNTEAFFGQGTRLTVV.

This clonotype has a count of ten or more. V usage is TRBV2 and J usage is TRBJ1-3; D uncertain. CDR1 is SNHLY and CDR2 is FYNNEI in the germline V gene. With 0 bases removed from V and 2 bases from J, the gap between germline ends came to 11 bases. The CDR3 is made up of 16 amino acids. CDR3 residues: CASSEARAWAGNTIYF. For the CDR3, the DNA is TGTGCCAGCAGTGAAGCGCGGGCATGGGCTGGAAACACCATATATTTT.

At least ten counts were recorded for this clonotype. The chain is built from TRBV9 and TRBJ2-3; 11 nucleotides line up with TRBD2. The V segment lost 1 base and the J segment 6 bases; nucleotides outside the gene matches: 10. The CDR3 runs 17 residues. The germline V gene encodes CDR1 SGDLS and CDR2 YYNGEE. The CDR3 is CASSVSTSGTTRDTQYF. The CDR3 nucleotides are TGTGCCAGCAGCGTATCGACTAGCGGGACTACTCGGGATACGCAGTATTTT.

This rearrangement joins TRBV14 to TRBJ2-2; 9 bases are shared with TRBD1. V trimming: 5 bases; J trimming: 5 bases; junction bases outside the gene matches: 12. Germline V CDR1 and CDR2: SGHDN, FVKESK. This CDR3 has 17 residues. The CDR3 coding sequence is TGTGCCAGCAGCTCCGACTTTAACAGGGGGCCTACCGGGGAGCTGTTTTTT. Translating gives CASSSDFNRGPTGELFF.

The rearrangement joins TRBV7-9 to TRBJ1-1; D perhaps matches TRBD1 (6 bases). Trimming removed 5 bases from V and 10 bases from J, with 23 bases in between. This CDR3 has 15 amino acids. Germline values: CDR1 SEHNR, CDR2 FQNEAQ (reference sequence). The chain's CDR3 is CASSPRTANLGVAFF. The CDR3 coding sequence is TGTGCCAGCAGCCCCAGGACAGCAAATCTGGGGGTAGCTTTCTTT.

This clonotype was seen only a few times. The chain has TRBV5-1 and TRBJ1-1; maybe TRBD1 (6 bases). Trimming removed 2 bases from V and 4 bases from J, with 12 bases in between. CDR3 length equals 14 residues. Looked up from germline, CDR1 is SGHRS and CDR2 is YFSETQ. In nucleotides, the CDR3 is TGCGCCAGCAGCTTCCAGGGGATGAGCACTGAAGCTTTCTTT. Encoded protein: CASSFQGMSTEAFF. Together with reference TRBV5-1 and TRBJ1-1, the CDR3 gives the full variable domain: KAGVTQTPRYLIKTRGQQVTLSCSPISGHRSVSWYQQTPGQGLQFLFEYFSETQRNKGNFPGRFSGRQFSNSRSEMNVSTLELGDSALYLCASSFQGMSTEAFFGQGTRLTVV.

This clonotype occurred a few times. V gene TRBV28 combines with J gene TRBJ2-5, with D perhaps TRBD1 (5 bases). The CDR3 is 13 residues long. Germline V gives CDR1 MDHEN, CDR2 SYDVKM. V lost 8 bases to trimming and J lost 5 bases, with 15 bases between them. DNA of the CDR3: TGTGCCAGCTTAGGTGGGGCGGTTGAGACCCAGTACTTC. Its translation is CASLGGAVETQYF.

V is TRBV2 and J is TRBJ2-7, with D possibly being TRBD1 or TRBD2 (5 bases each). V was shortened by 6 bases and J by 1 base, with 10 bases between the two germline ends. Germline loops: CDR1 SNHLY, CDR2 FYNNEI. The CDR3 contains 13 residues. CDR3 sequence reads: CASSRDLSYEQYF. As DNA, the CDR3 is TGTGCCAGCAGCCGGGACCTTTCCTACGAGCAGTACTTC.

To note about this clonotype: Its ends do not fully match the called genes, so a read error is possible. The chain has TRBV7-9 and TRBJ2-3; D may be TRBD1 or TRBD2 (5 bases each). This CDR3 contains 14 residues. Per germline, CDR1 SEHNR and CDR2 FQNEAQ (reference sequence). CDR3 DNA: TGTGCCAGCAGCTTAGTCGGGACGGCAGATGCGCAGTATTTT. It is translated as CASSLVGTADAQYF.

This clonotype was recorded many times. The J gene is TRBJ1-4, the V gene TRBV2; D not certain. V was trimmed by 3 bases and J by 8 bases, leaving 7 bases between them. The CDR3 is 12 amino acids. Germline lookup yields CDR1 SNHLY and CDR2 FYNNEI. CDR3 coding DNA: TGTGCCAGCAGTGACAGCTGGGAAAAACTGTTTTTT. Translating gives CASSDSWEKLFF. The whole variable domain, filled in from reference TRBV2 and TRBJ1-4, reads EPEVTQTPSHQVTQMGQEVILRCVPISNHLYFYWYRQILGQKVEFLVSFYNNEISEKSEIFDDQFSVERPDGSNFTLKIRSTKLEDSAMYFCASSDSWEKLFFGSGTQLSVL.

This clonotype has at least ten counts. The V call is TRBV10-1, the J call TRBJ2-1; 11 bases agree with TRBD2. J gave up 4 bases and V 7 bases, and 9 bases lay outside the gene matches. Looked up from germline, CDR1 is WNHNN and CDR2 is SYGVQD (reference sequence). The CDR3 contains 16 residues. CDR3 in DNA: TGCGCCAGCACCCCTAGCGGGAGGTCCTGGTACAATGAGCAGTTCTTC. Encoded protein: CASTPSGRSWYNEQFF.

The chain is built from TRBV30 and TRBJ1-2, with D possibly being TRBD1 (5 bases). Per germline, CDR1 GTSNPN and CDR2 SVGIG (reference sequence). Trimming pared 2 bases from V and 0 bases from J, leaving 16 bases between. CDR3 size: 16 residues. CDR3 nucleotides: TGTGCCTGGAGTCTTCCCGACAGCCAACCTAACTATGGCTACACCTTC. The encoded protein is CAWSLPDSQPNYGYTF.

This clonotype appeared many times. This chain joins TRBV24-1 and TRBJ1-1, with D hard to call. Trimming left V 9 bases short and J 4 bases short, with 8 bases between. Germline-derived CDR1 and CDR2 are KGHDR and SFDVKD. The CDR3 covers 11 residues. CDR3 sequence (DNA): TGTGCCACCGGGTCTACCACTGAAGCTTTCTTT. Residues: CATGSTTEAFF.